The 19 T cell receptor beta chains below were found in one sample sequenced in a study of OX40 agonist ivuxolimab in advanced cancers. Data came from immunoSEQ multiplex PCR; TCRdb stores just in-frame clones and leaves some out. The table records about 150,000 clones, around 94% of them present only once. The sequencing here drew on CD4+ or CD8+ T cells sorted from blood, taken in a trial of the OX40 agonist ivuxolimab. The receptors were gathered from an adult with an advanced solid tumor such as melanoma, head and neck, liver or kidney cancer.

This rearrangement joins TRBV28 to TRBJ2-1; D call uncertain. This CDR3 has 12 residues. Trimming took off 1 base at V and 7 bases at J, with 5 bases between the two ends. Germline lookup yields CDR1 MDHEN and CDR2 SYDVKM. CDR3 nucleotides: TGTGCCAGCAGTTTATCTGTGAATGAGCAGTTCTTC. Translated, it gives CASSLSVNEQFF. The entire variable domain, with the rest obtained from reference TRBV28 and TRBJ2-1, is as follows: DVKVTQSSRYLVKRTGEKVFLECVQDMDHENMFWYRQDPGLGLRLIYFSYDVKMKEKGDIPEGYSVSREKKERFSLILESASTNQTSMYLCASSLSVNEQFFGPGTRLTVL.

This rearrangement joins TRBV9 to TRBJ2-1; 14 bases are a match to TRBD2. The CDR3 contains 17 residues. Looked up from germline, CDR1 is SGDLS and CDR2 is YYNGEE. V shed 0 bases and J 5 bases; nucleotides not matched to a gene: 4. CDR3: CASSVGGTSGSDNEQFF. For the CDR3, the DNA is TGTGCCAGCAGCGTAGGGGGGACTAGCGGGAGCGACAATGAGCAGTTCTTC.

This sequence joins TRBV5-1 and TRBJ1-4; TRBD1 agrees at 8 bases. CDR1 is SGHRS and CDR2 is YFSETQ in the germline V gene. The length of the CDR3 is 14 residues. V was clipped by 4 bases and J by 8 bases; unmatched bases: 7. The CDR3 DNA sequence: TGCGCCAGCAGCCAGAGGACAGGGACGGAAAAACTGTTTTTT. Translating it yields CASSQRTGTEKLFF.

This chain uses TRBV6-1 with TRBJ2-2, with a possible D match to TRBD1 (6 bases). The V gene lost 6 bases and the J gene lost 2 bases, with 13 bases spanning the gap. The CDR3 totals 15 residues. The V gene's germline CDR1 is MNHNS and CDR2 SASEGT. CDR3 region: CASRVTGSNTGELFF. The CDR3 region has the DNA TGTGCCAGCAGGGTAACAGGGAGTAACACCGGGGAGCTGTTTTTT.

V is TRBV28 and J is TRBJ2-1; TRBD1 might be the D (6 bases). The ends were cut back, 5 bases at V and 0 bases at J, with 23 bases in the middle. The CDR3 has 19 residues. Germline CDR1 reads MDHEN; CDR2 reads SYDVKM. CDR3 sequence: CASSNRDTIGWNSYNEQFF. CDR3 nucleotides: TGTGCCAGCAGTAACCGGGACACAATTGGTTGGAACTCCTACAATGAGCAGTTCTTC.

This clone was seen once. The chain combines TRBV28 with TRBJ1-1; D remains unclear. The germline V and J ends were trimmed by 3 bases and 8 bases, with 19 bases remaining between them. Germline V gene sequence: CDR1 MDHEN, CDR2 SYDVKM. CDR3 length: 15 residues. In nucleotides, the CDR3 is TGTGCCAGCAGTTTCTTCCCAACCCTGAAGGCAGAAGCTTTCTTT. This codes for CASSFFPTLKAEAFF.

The chain is built from TRBV11-2 and TRBJ1-1; D remains ambiguous. The CDR3 contains 14 residues. CDR1 is SGHAT and CDR2 is FQNNGV in the germline V gene. Trimming left V 0 bases short and J 5 bases short, with 10 bases between. The CDR3 region has the DNA TGTGCCAGCAGCTTAGACCTGAGTGGAACTGAAGCTTTCTTT. This encodes CASSLDLSGTEAFF.

The V and J genes are TRBV6-6 and TRBJ1-4; TRBD1 might be the D (5 bases). Germline CDR1 and CDR2: MNHNY and SVGAGI (reference sequence). This CDR3 spans 15 amino acids. The V end lost 2 bases, the J end lost 5 bases, and 12 bases lay between the germline ends. The CDR3 nucleotides read TGTGCCAGCAGTTACGTCGAGGGGATAAATGAAAAACTGTTTTTT. It encodes CASSYVEGINEKLFF.

This chain links TRBV21-1 with TRBJ2-7; the D call of TRBD1 is as the table states it, not checked on the DNA. TRBV21-1 is labeled a pseudogene. The CDR3 is made up of 13 amino acids. CDR3 coding DNA: TGTGCCAGCACACCTAGGACACCCTACGAGCAGTACTTC. Residues: CASTPRTPYEQYF.

V is TRBV5-1 and J is TRBJ2-7; D possibly uses TRBD1 or TRBD2 (5 bases each). The CDR3 consists of 13 residues. Germline CDR1 SGHRS, CDR2 YFSETQ. The V gene lost 4 bases and the J gene lost 3 bases, with 11 bases spanning the gap. DNA for the CDR3: TGCGCCAGCAGCCCAGGGACGGTCTACGAGCAGTACTTC. Translated: CASSPGTVYEQYF.

The chain couples TRBV15 to TRBJ2-7, with D maybe TRBD1 (7 bases). The CDR3 length is 16 residues. Between the trimmed V and J ends, which lost 2 bases and 5 bases, there was a span of 19 bases. From germline, CDR1 is LNHNV and CDR2 YYDKDF (reference sequence). The DNA of the CDR3 is TGTGCCACCAGCAGAAAACTAGCAGGGGGATCGGACGAGCAGTACTTC. Translation gives CATSRKLAGGSDEQYF.

The J gene is TRBJ1-5, the V gene TRBV6-5; TRBD1 agrees at 8 bases. Trimming cost V 6 bases and J 5 bases; bases outside gene matches: 6. The CDR3 consists of 14 residues. Per germline, CDR1 MNHEY and CDR2 SVGAGI. The CDR3 region is CASSRTGPYQPQHF. CDR3 nucleotide sequence: TGTGCCAGCAGCCGGACAGGGCCCTATCAGCCCCAGCATTTT.

This clone was seen a single time. The chain recombines TRBV7-6 with TRBJ1-1; D call uncertain. Germline lookup yields CDR1 SGHVS and CDR2 FNYEAQ. The CDR3 runs 15 residues. Trimming removed 5 bases at V and 1 base at J, with 14 bases between. The chain's CDR3 is CASSLVLAANTEAFF. The CDR3 region has the DNA TGTGCCAGCAGCCTTGTCTTAGCGGCGAACACTGAAGCTTTCTTT.

The genes are TRBV10-3 and TRBJ2-2; TRBD2 aligns across 14 bases. The V and J ends lost 10 bases and 5 bases, in that order; junction bases with no gene match: 12. The CDR3 is 17 amino acids. CDR1 and CDR2 from the germline V gene are ENHRY and SYGVKD. The CDR3 region is CATLSTSGRAGTGELFF. CDR3 sequence (DNA): TGTGCCACCTTATCGACTAGCGGGAGGGCTGGGACCGGGGAGCTGTTTTTT.

The chain is built from TRBV5-4 and TRBJ2-5; weak D call: TRBD1 (5 bases). Germline assignment: CDR1 SGHNT and CDR2 YYREEE (reference sequence). The CDR3 runs 13 residues. The V end lost 2 bases, the J end lost 2 bases, and 7 bases lay between the germline ends. The CDR3 protein is CASSLQEQETQYF. DNA of the CDR3: TGTGCCAGCAGCTTACAGGAGCAAGAGACCCAGTACTTC. The full variable domain, rest sourced from reference TRBV5-4 and TRBJ2-5, is ETGVTQSPTHLIKTRGQQVTLRCSSQSGHNTVSWYQQALGQGPQFIFQYYREEENGRGNFPPRFSGLQFPNYSSELNVNALELDDSALYLCASSLQEQETQYFGPGTRLLVL.

The rearrangement links TRBV18 to TRBJ1-1; 7 bases match TRBD1. CDR1 and CDR2 from the germline V gene are KGHSH and LQKENI. V dropped 3 bases and J dropped 4; count of bases not matched to a gene: 5. The CDR3 sequence is 14 residues long. CDR3 region: CASSPFPGGTEAFF. Written as DNA, the CDR3 is TGTGCCAGCTCACCCTTCCCAGGGGGCACTGAAGCTTTCTTT.

This clone was counted once. The chain joins TRBV5-1 to TRBJ2-7, with D perhaps TRBD2 (6 bases). The V end lost 4 bases, the J end lost 6 bases, and 17 bases lay between the germline ends. This CDR3 comprises 14 residues. Per the germline V gene, CDR1 is SGHRS and CDR2 is YFSETQ. The CDR3 spells CASSVGLRTGEQYF. The CDR3 DNA reads as TGCGCCAGCAGCGTGGGACTCCGGACGGGCGAGCAGTACTTC.

This clone occurred once. V usage is TRBV6-1 and J usage is TRBJ1-5, with a possible D match to TRBD1 (6 bases). CDR1 is MNHNS and CDR2 is SASEGT in the germline V gene. There are 14 residues in the CDR3. V was shortened by 7 bases and J by 4 bases, with 14 bases between the two germline ends. This chain's CDR3 is CASKRGAVNQPQHF. The DNA for the CDR3 is TGTGCCAGCAAACGGGGGGCGGTGAATCAGCCCCAGCATTTT.

The chain joins TRBV27 to TRBJ2-7, with D tentatively TRBD1 or TRBD2 (6 bases each). The germline gives CDR1 MNHEY, CDR2 SMNVEV (reference sequence). Trimming cost V 3 bases and J 3 bases, with 12 bases left between them. The CDR3 extends over 14 amino acids. CDR3 sequence: CASSFMGGSYEQYF. CDR3 DNA sequence: TGTGCCAGCAGTTTTATGGGGGGCAGCTACGAGCAGTACTTC.